This is a list of T cell receptor beta chains from one sample in a study of Ad26.COV2.S vaccination and SARS-CoV-2 variants. Profiling relied on immunoSEQ multiplex PCR, and the TCRdb table lists in-frame clones only, not all of them. Of roughly 700,000 clones in the sample, roughly 90% are singletons; the top ten hold approximately 1.5%. The sample was peripheral blood, taken in a trial of Ad26.COV2.S vaccine versus placebo. Receptors originate from a person aged 18-65 years who received the Ad26.COV2.S COVID-19 vaccine or a placebo. Each CDR3 is given with its conserved first and last residue. Fields, in order: V gene, D gene, J gene, clone size, CDR3 protein, CDR3 DNA. A D gene is named only where the DNA matches it firmly. Some rows have no size entry. The others give once, few or many, or a class for an expanded clone.

>TRBV30|NA|TRBJ2-7|NA
CAWSVGSLGAYEQYF
TGTGCCTGGAGTGTAGGTTCGCTAGGTGCGTACGAGCAGTACTTC
>TRBV18|NA|TRBJ1-2|NA
CASSLSEDYGYTF
TGTGCCAGCTCACTCAGTGAGGACTATGGCTACACCTTC
>TRBV19|NA|TRBJ1-5|NA
CASRSEGPPANQPQHF
TGTGCCAGTAGATCAGAGGGTCCACCGGCCAATCAGCCCCAGCATTTT
>TRBV5-6|NA|TRBJ1-3|NA
CASSPRAVSGNTIYF
TGTGCCAGCAGCCCCCGAGCTGTGTCAGGAAACACCATATATTTT
>TRBV25-1|NA|TRBJ1-4|few
CASSAPWKPRATNEKLFF
TGTGCCAGCAGTGCCCCATGGAAGCCTAGGGCAACTAATGAAAAACTGTTTTTT
>TRBV2|NA|TRBJ1-2|NA
CASALEGRHSTDGYTF
TGTGCCAGCGCCCTAGAGGGGCGACACTCAACAGATGGCTACACCTTC
>TRBV9|TRBD2|TRBJ2-1|NA
CASSVDSSGGFEQFF
TGTGCCAGCAGCGTAGATTCTAGCGGGGGGTTTGAGCAGTTCTTC
>TRBV12-5|NA|TRBJ1-2|NA
CASGEGGPTNYGYTF
TGTGCTAGTGGTGAGGGGGGCCCTACTAACTATGGCTACACCTTC
>TRBV7-3|NA|TRBJ1-2|NA
CASSLNGGYGYTF
TGTGCCAGCAGCTTAAACGGGGGCTATGGCTACACCTTC
>TRBV5-1|TRBD2|TRBJ2-1|NA
CASSALAGVYNEQFF
TGCGCCAGCAGCGCCTTAGCGGGGGTCTACAATGAGCAGTTCTTC
>TRBV11-1|TRBD2|TRBJ2-4|NA
CASSLDSGIAKNIQYF
TGTGCCAGCAGCTTAGACAGCGGGATAGCCAAAAACATTCAGTACTTC
>TRBV10-3|NA|TRBJ1-4|NA
CAISANSRDTNEKLFF
TGTGCCATCAGTGCAAACTCCCGGGACACTAATGAAAAACTGTTTTTT
>TRBV18|NA|TRBJ2-1|NA
CASSPLRGGLDNEQFF
TGTGCCAGCTCACCACTCAGAGGGGGTTTGGACAATGAGCAGTTCTTC
>TRBV27|NA|TRBJ2-2|NA
CASSLSGGGEAGELFF
TGTGCCAGCAGTTTATCAGGAGGGGGCGAGGCCGGGGAGCTGTTTTTT
>TRBV7-9|NA|TRBJ2-7|NA
CASSPRAFNYEQYF
TGTGCCAGCAGCCCAAGGGCTTTTAACTACGAGCAGTACTTC
>TRBV5-1|NA|TRBJ1-4|few
CASSLQGFNEKLFF
TGCGCCAGCAGCTTACAGGGATTTAATGAAAAACTGTTTTTT
>TRBV9|NA|TRBJ1-4|NA
CASSTGQLTTNEKLFF
TGTGCCAGCAGCACAGGACAGTTGACAACTAATGAAAAACTGTTTTTT
>TRBV29-1|NA|TRBJ2-1|NA
CSVGRMRGGINEQFF
TGCAGCGTTGGGCGAATGAGGGGGGGGATCAATGAGCAGTTCTTC
>TRBV5-6|NA|TRBJ2-7|NA
CASSLGRTFYEQYF
TGTGCCAGCAGCTTAGGGCGGACGTTCTACGAGCAGTACTTC
>TRBV29-1|NA|TRBJ1-1|NA
CSVDSYTEAFF
TGCAGCGTTGATAGCTACACTGAAGCTTTCTTT
>TRBV25-1|NA|TRBJ2-1|NA
CASRKTVDEQFF
TGTGCCAGCAGGAAAACAGTGGATGAGCAGTTCTTC
>TRBV7-2|NA|TRBJ2-5|NA
CASSFFLAQYF
TGTGCCAGCAGCTTTTTCTTGGCCCAGTACTTC
>TRBV6-1|NA|TRBJ2-7|few
CASSETVVAYF
TGTGCCAGCAGTGAAACGGTGGTTGCGTACTTC
>TRBV11-3|NA|TRBJ2-1|NA
CASSLAAGEQFF
TGTGCCAGCAGCTTAGCCGCGGGGGAGCAGTTCTTC
>TRBV19|TRBD2|TRBJ2-7|NA
CASSIVAGTYEQYF
TGTGCCAGTAGTATCGTAGCGGGAACCTACGAGCAGTACTTC
>TRBV5-1|NA|TRBJ1-4|NA
CASSYTVSNEKLFF
TGCGCCAGCAGCTATACGGTATCTAATGAAAAACTGTTTTTT
>TRBV30|NA|TRBJ2-1|NA
CAWSGPPLGNEQFF
TGTGCCTGGAGTGGGCCACCCCTCGGCAATGAGCAGTTCTTC
>TRBV30|TRBD2|TRBJ2-5|NA
CAWNQREGETQYF
TGTGCCTGGAATCAGCGGGAGGGTGAGACCCAGTACTTC
>TRBV24-1|TRBD1|TRBJ1-1|NA
CATSTGGGNTEAFF
TGTGCCACCAGTACAGGGGGGGGTAACACTGAAGCTTTCTTT
>TRBV11-3|NA|TRBJ1-1|NA
CASSLDAGTEAFF
TGTGCCAGCAGCTTGGATGCGGGCACTGAAGCTTTCTTT
>TRBV7-9|TRBD1|TRBJ2-1|NA
CASSTTGGPNNEQFF
TGTGCCAGCAGCACCACAGGGGGCCCCAACAATGAGCAGTTCTTC
>TRBV19|NA|TRBJ2-6|NA
CASSARGLSGANVLTF
TGTGCCAGTAGTGCCCGAGGCCTCTCTGGGGCCAACGTCCTGACTTTC
>TRBV11-3|TRBD2|TRBJ2-2|NA
CASSPSGLAGGGELFF
TGTGCCAGCAGCCCCTCGGGACTAGCGGGAGGCGGGGAGCTGTTTTTT
>TRBV19|NA|TRBJ1-5|few
CASSIDPGVAPQHF
TGTGCCAGTAGTATAGACCCAGGGGTAGCGCCCCAGCATTTT
>TRBV7-9|NA|TRBJ1-3|few
CASSLNRLMVGGNTIYF
TGTGCCAGCAGCTTAAACCGGCTGATGGTTGGTGGAAACACCATATATTTT
>TRBV7-9|NA|TRBJ2-1|NA
CASSLGTGHNEQFF
TGTGCCAGCAGCTTAGGGACGGGTCACAATGAGCAGTTCTTC
>TRBV2|NA|TRBJ2-1|NA
CASSPTWGLNEQFF
TGTGCCAGCAGCCCCACCTGGGGCCTCAATGAGCAGTTCTTC
>TRBV7-2|NA|TRBJ2-2|once
CASSFFWGANTGELFF
TGTGCCAGCAGCTTTTTCTGGGGGGCGAACACCGGGGAGCTGTTTTTT
>TRBV5-1|NA|TRBJ2-3|NA
CASSSTAASTDTQYF
TGCGCCAGCAGCTCGACCGCCGCCTCCACAGATACGCAGTATTTT
>TRBV7-3|NA|TRBJ1-1|NA
CASTPEGGRANTEAFF
TGTGCCAGCACCCCAGAGGGGGGCAGGGCGAACACTGAAGCTTTCTTT
>TRBV5-6|NA|TRBJ2-5|NA
CASSLTGRAETQYF
TGTGCCAGCAGCTTAACGGGCAGGGCGGAGACCCAGTACTTC
>TRBV29-1|NA|TRBJ2-3|NA
CSVEDSVADTQYF
TGCAGCGTTGAAGATAGTGTAGCAGATACGCAGTATTTT
>TRBV6-5|NA|TRBJ2-7|NA
CASSYGTSPSYEQYF
TGTGCCAGCAGTTACGGGACATCGCCGTCCTACGAGCAGTACTTC
>TRBV2|NA|TRBJ1-3|NA
CASSEPTPFPRVPLFSGNTIYF
TGTGCCAGCAGTGAACCAACCCCCTTCCCCAGGGTGCCTTTGTTCTCTGGAAACACCATATATTTT
>TRBV30|TRBD1|TRBJ1-6|NA
CAWSVYGTGVGGSPLHF
TGTGCCTGGAGTGTATACGGGACAGGGGTTGGAGGCTCACCCCTCCACTTT
>TRBV19|TRBD1|TRBJ1-1|NA
CASSSTRGTEAFF
TGTGCCAGTAGTTCAACCAGGGGGACTGAAGCTTTCTTT
>TRBV7-9|TRBD1|TRBJ2-3|once
CASSPQGAVGGTQYF
TGTGCCAGCAGCCCGCAGGGGGCAGTGGGGGGAACGCAGTATTTT
>TRBV12-3/TRBV12-4|TRBD1|TRBJ1-2|NA
CASSMDRANGYTF
TGTGCCAGCAGTATGGACAGGGCGAATGGCTACACCTTC
>TRBV6-5|NA|TRBJ1-1|NA
CASSRSTEAFF
TGTGCCAGCTCCCGATCCACTGAAGCTTTCTTT
>TRBV7-2|NA|TRBJ1-1|NA
CASSSLPGTHWNTEAFF
TGTGCCAGCAGCTCCCTCCCCGGGACACACTGGAACACTGAAGCTTTCTTT
>TRBV18|TRBD1|TRBJ2-5|NA
CASSAGTGSWETQYF
TGTGCCAGCTCGGCCGGGACAGGGTCTTGGGAGACCCAGTACTTC
>TRBV27|NA|TRBJ2-7|NA
CASSYAGTPTYEQYF
TGTGCCAGCAGTTACGCCGGGACGCCAACCTACGAGCAGTACTTC
>TRBV4-3|NA|TRBJ1-2|NA
CASSQGAGSYGYTF
TGCGCCAGCAGCCAAGGGGCAGGGAGCTATGGCTACACCTTC
>TRBV19|NA|TRBJ1-2|NA
CASSIAVQSYGYTF
TGTGCCAGTAGTATTGCAGTACAATCCTATGGCTACACCTTC